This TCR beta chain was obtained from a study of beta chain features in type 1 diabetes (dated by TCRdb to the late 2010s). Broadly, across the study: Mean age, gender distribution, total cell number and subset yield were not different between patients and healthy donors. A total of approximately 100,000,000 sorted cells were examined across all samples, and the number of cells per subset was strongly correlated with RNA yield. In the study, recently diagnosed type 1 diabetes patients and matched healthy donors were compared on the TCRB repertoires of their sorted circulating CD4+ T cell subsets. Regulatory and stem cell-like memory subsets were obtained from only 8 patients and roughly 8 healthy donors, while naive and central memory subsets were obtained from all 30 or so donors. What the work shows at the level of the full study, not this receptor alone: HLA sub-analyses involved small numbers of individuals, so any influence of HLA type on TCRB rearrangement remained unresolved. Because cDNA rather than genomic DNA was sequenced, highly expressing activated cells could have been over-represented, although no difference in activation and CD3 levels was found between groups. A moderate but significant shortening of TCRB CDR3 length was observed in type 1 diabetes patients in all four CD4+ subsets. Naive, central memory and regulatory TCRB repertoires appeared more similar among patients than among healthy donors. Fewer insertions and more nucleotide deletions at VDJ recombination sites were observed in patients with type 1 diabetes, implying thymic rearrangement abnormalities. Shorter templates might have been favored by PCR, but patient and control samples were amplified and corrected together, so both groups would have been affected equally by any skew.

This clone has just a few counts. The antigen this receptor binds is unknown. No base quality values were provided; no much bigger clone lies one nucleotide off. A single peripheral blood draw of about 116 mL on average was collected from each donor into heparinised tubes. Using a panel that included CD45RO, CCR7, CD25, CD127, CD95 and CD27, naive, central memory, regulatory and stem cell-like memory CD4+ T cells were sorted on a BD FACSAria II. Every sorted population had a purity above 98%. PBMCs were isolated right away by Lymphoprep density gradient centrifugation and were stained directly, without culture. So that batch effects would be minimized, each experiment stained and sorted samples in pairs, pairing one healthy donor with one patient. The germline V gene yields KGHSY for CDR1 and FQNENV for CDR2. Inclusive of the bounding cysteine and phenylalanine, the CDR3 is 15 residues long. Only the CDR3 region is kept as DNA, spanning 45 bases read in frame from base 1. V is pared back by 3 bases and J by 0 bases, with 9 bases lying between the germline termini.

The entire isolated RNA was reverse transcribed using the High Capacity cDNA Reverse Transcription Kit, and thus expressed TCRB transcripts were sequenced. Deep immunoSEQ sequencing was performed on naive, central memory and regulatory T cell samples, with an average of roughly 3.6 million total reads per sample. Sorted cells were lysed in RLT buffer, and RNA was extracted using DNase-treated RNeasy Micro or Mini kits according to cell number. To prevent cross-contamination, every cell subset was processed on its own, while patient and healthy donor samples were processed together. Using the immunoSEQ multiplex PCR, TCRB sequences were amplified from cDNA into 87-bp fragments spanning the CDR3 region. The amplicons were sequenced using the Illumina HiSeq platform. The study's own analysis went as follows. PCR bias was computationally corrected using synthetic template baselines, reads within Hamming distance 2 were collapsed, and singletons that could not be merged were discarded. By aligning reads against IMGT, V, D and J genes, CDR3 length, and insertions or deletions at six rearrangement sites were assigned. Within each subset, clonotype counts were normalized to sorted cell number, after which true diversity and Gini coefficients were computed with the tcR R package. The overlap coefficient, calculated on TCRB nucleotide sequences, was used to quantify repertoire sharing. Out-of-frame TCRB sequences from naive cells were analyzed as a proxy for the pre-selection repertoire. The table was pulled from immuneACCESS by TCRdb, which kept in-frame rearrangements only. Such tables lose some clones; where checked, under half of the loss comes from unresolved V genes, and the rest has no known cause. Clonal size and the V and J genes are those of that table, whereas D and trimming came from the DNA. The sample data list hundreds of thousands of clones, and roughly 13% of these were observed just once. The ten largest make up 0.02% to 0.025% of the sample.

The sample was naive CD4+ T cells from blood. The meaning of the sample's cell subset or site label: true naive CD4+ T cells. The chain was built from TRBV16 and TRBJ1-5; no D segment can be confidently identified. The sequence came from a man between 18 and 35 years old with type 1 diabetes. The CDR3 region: CASSQGGYSNQPQHF. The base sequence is TGTGCCAGCAGCCAGGGCGGATATAGCAATCAGCCCCAGCATTTT.